Listed here is a single T cell receptor beta chain. Trimming shortened V by 3 bases and J by 1 base, and 10 bases separated the two germline ends. The CDR3 covers 14 residues. Germline values: CDR1 SGDLS, CDR2 YYNGEE. This sample was included in a study of blood T cell repertoires in COVID-19. Study at large: Some COVID-19 samples were acute and others convalescent; all came from the United States, Italy and Spain. Nucleic acid was either cDNA or gDNA, and it came from T cells, B-cell-depleted T cells, or PBMCs.

Authors' processing steps: It was from reference gene primer amplification that nucleated cell counts were estimated. Clones were sequenced by immunoSEQ multiplex PCR, and TCRdb holds only the in-frame ones, with some missing. V and J calls plus clone size are reproduced from that table; the DNA served to infer D and trimming. Found here are roughly 200,000 clones, around 87% of them singletons; the top ten hold around 3%. Sequencing was carried out using peripheral blood. The sequence derives from a man between 60 and 75 years old with acute or convalescent COVID-19. The chain couples TRBV9 to TRBJ1-1; tentative D call: TRBD1 (5 bases). The CDR3: CASSGQTANTEAFF. DNA of the CDR3: TGTGCCAGCAGCGGACAGACAGCGAACACTGAAGCTTTCTTT.